The 8 T cell receptor beta chains given below trace back to one sample, sequenced in a study of blood T cell repertoires in COVID-19. Libraries were prepared by immunoSEQ multiplex PCR; TCRdb keeps only in-frame clonotypes and omits some of them. Seen here are about 120,000 clones, over 75% observed once, and the top ten hold approximately 30%. The sequenced sample was peripheral blood. All receptors come from a man aged 65 to 85 with active or convalescent COVID-19.

The chain is built from TRBV2 and TRBJ2-3, with D perhaps TRBD2 (5 bases). The germline CDR1 and CDR2 sequences are SNHLY and FYNNEI. Trimming removed 3 bases from V and 6 bases from J, with 13 bases in between. This CDR3 spans 14 amino acids. The chain's CDR3 is CASSDPGMVDTQYF. Here the CDR3 DNA reads TGTGCCAGCAGTGATCCGGGAATGGTGGATACGCAGTATTTT.

A single count supports this clone. This rearrangement joins TRBV11-3 to TRBJ2-1, with D hard to call. The CDR3 covers 13 residues. The V gene lost 2 bases and the J gene lost 5 bases, with 7 bases spanning the gap. Germline V CDR1 and CDR2: SGHNT, YENEEA. CDR3 region: CASSLNRDNEQFF. In DNA form, the CDR3 reads TGTGCCAGCAGCTTAAACAGAGACAATGAGCAGTTCTTC.

This clone occurred once. The V and J genes are TRBV15 and TRBJ1-2, with D possibly TRBD1 on 6 matching bases. The CDR3 covers 15 residues. Germline lookup yields CDR1 LNHNV and CDR2 YYDKDF (reference sequence). V dropped 3 bases and J dropped 5 bases, with 16 bases sitting between them. CDR3 residues: CATSSSTGYGYGYTF. In DNA, the CDR3 is TGTGCCACCAGCAGTAGTACAGGGTATGGGTATGGCTACACCTTC.

The chain joins TRBV4-2 to TRBJ2-3; no clear D gene. Germline V gives CDR1 LGHNA, CDR2 YNFKEQ. Trimming took 0 bases from V and 4 from J, leaving 5 bases between them. The CDR3 contains 13 residues. As DNA, the CDR3 is TGTGCCAGCAGCCAAGAGTACTCAGATACGCAGTATTTT. It encodes CASSQEYSDTQYF.

The chain recombines TRBV25-1 with TRBJ1-4; weak D call: TRBD1 (6 bases). CDR1 is MGHDK and CDR2 is SYGVNS in the germline V gene. The ends were cut back, 3 bases at V and 5 bases at J, with 16 bases in the middle. The CDR3 sequence is 16 residues long. The CDR3 DNA follows: TGTGCCAGCAGTGACCCGTGGACAGCGCCCAATGAAAAACTGTTTTTT. Translation gives CASSDPWTAPNEKLFF.

The chain couples TRBV4-1 to TRBJ2-1; no reliable D call. Trimming cost V 1 base and J 0 bases, with 10 bases left between them. This CDR3 has 16 residues. CDR1 is MGHRA and CDR2 is YSYEKL in the germline V gene. CDR3 sequence: CASSQVPRGSYNEQFF. In DNA form, the CDR3 reads TGCGCCAGCAGCCAAGTGCCCCGCGGCTCCTACAATGAGCAGTTCTTC.

V and J are TRBV28 and TRBJ2-1, with D perhaps matching TRBD1 (6 bases). V lost 6 bases to trimming and J lost 7 bases, with 7 bases between them. Germline assignment: CDR1 MDHEN and CDR2 SYDVKM. The CDR3 runs to 11 residues. The CDR3 DNA is TGTGCCAGCAGCACAGGGAATGAGCAGTTCTTC. It encodes CASSTGNEQFF.

V is TRBV28 and J is TRBJ2-7; perhaps TRBD1 as D (6 bases). This CDR3 has 12 residues. Germline V gene data show CDR1 as MDHEN and CDR2 as SYDVKM. Trimming took off 5 bases at V and 4 bases at J, with 9 bases between the two ends. The CDR3 is CASSHRVYEQYF. CDR3 in DNA: TGTGCCAGCAGTCACAGGGTTTACGAGCAGTACTTC.